Here is one T cell receptor (beta chain) with its context. This sample was taken from a study of blood T cell repertoires in COVID-19. Whole-study context: T cells, B-cell-depleted T cells, or PBMCs supplied cDNA or gDNA.

CDR3 length: 15 amino acids. Germline loops: CDR1 SGHRS, CDR2 YFSETQ. With 4 bases clipped from V and 7 bases from J, the junction kept 8 bases outside the gene matches. Assay: immunoSEQ multiplex PCR; the TCRdb copy retains only in-frame clones and omits some. Here the sample spans roughly 160,000 clones, about four fifths being singletons. The chain joins TRBV5-1 to TRBJ2-1, with 10 nucleotides matching TRBD2. The TCR originated in a woman aged 80 or older with acute or convalescent COVID-19. The sample comprised peripheral blood. CDR3: CASSRGSGGANEQFF. The CDR3 nucleotides are TGCGCCAGCAGCCGAGGGAGCGGGGGGGCGAATGAGCAGTTCTTC.